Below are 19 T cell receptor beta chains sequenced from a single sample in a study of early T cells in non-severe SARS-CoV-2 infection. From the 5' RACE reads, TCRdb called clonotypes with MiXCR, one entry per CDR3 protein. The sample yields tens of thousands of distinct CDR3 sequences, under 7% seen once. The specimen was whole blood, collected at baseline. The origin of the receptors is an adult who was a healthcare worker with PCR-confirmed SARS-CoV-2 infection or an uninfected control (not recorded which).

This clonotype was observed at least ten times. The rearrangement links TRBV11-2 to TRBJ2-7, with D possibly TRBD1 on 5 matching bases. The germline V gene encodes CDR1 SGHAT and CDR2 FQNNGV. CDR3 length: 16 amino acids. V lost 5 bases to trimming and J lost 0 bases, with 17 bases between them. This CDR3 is CASSRILQGLSYEQYF. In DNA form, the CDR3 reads TGTGCCAGCAGCCGAATTCTTCAGGGCCTCTCCTACGAGCAGTACTTC. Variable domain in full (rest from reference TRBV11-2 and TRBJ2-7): EAGVAQSPRYKIIEKRQSVAFWCNPISGHATLYWYQQILGQGPKLLIQFQNNGVVDDSQLPKDRFSAERLKGVDSTLKIQPAKLEDSAVYLCASSRILQGLSYEQYFGPGTRLTVT.

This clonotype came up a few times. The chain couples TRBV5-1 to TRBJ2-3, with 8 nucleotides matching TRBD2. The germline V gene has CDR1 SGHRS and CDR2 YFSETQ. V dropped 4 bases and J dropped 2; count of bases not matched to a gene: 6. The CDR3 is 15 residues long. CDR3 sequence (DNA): TGCGCCAGCAGCCGATTAGCGGGATTCACAGATACGCAGTATTTT. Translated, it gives CASSRLAGFTDTQYF.

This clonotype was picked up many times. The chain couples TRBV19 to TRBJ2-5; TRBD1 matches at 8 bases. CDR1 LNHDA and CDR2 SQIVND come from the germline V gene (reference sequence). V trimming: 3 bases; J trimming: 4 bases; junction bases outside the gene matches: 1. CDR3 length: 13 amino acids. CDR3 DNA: TGTGCCAGTAGTATCACAGGGGGAGAGACCCAGTACTTC. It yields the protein CASSITGGETQYF.

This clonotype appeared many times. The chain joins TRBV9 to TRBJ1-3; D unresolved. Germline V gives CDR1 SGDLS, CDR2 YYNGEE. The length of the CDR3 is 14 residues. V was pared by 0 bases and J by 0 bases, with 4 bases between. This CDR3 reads CASSVAGSGNTIYF. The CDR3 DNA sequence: TGTGCCAGCAGCGTAGCCGGCTCTGGAAACACCATATATTTT.

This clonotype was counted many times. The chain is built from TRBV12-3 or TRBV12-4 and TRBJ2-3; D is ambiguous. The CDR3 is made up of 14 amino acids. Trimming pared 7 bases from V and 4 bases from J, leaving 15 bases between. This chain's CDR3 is CASTPSAEADTQYF. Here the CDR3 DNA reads TGTGCCAGCACACCCAGCGCTGAGGCAGATACGCAGTATTTT.

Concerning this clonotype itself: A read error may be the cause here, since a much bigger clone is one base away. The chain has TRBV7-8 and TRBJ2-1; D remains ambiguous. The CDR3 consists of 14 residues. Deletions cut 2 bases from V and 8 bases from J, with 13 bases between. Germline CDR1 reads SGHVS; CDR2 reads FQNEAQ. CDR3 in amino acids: CASSLCRIIDEQFF. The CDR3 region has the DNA TGTGCCAGCAGCTTATGCAGGATTATCGATGAGCAGTTCTTC.

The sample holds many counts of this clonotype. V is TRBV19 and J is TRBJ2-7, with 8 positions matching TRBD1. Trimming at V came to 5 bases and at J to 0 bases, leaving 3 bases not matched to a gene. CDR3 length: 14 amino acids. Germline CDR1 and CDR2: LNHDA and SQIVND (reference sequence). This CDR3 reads CASSHQGASYEQYF. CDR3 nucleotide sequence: TGTGCCAGTAGTCATCAGGGGGCCTCCTACGAGCAGTACTTC. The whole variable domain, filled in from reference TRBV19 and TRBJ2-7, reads DGGITQSPKYLFRKEGQNVTLSCEQNLNHDAMYWYRQDPGQGLRLIYYSQIVNDFQKGDIAEGYSVSREKKESFPLTVTSAQKNPTAFYLCASSHQGASYEQYFGPGTRLTVT.

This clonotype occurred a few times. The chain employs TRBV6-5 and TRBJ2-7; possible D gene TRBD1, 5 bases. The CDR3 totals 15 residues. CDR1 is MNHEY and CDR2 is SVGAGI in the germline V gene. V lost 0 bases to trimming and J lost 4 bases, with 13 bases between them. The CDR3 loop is CASSYSQGPGYEQYF. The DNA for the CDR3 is TGTGCCAGCAGTTACTCGCAGGGTCCCGGGTACGAGCAGTACTTC.

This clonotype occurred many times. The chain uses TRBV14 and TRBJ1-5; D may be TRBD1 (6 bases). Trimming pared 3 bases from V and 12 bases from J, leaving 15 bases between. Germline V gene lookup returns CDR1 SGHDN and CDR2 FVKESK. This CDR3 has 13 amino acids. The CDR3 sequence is CASSHKVDSHQHF. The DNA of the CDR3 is TGTGCCAGCAGCCATAAGGTGGACAGTCACCAGCATTTT. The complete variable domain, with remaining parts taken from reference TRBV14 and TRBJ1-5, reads EAGVTQFPSHSVIEKGQTVTLRCDPISGHDNLYWYRRVMGKEIKFLLHFVKESKQDESGMPNNRFLAERTGGTYSTLKVQPAELEDSGVYFCASSHKVDSHQHFGDGTRLSIL.

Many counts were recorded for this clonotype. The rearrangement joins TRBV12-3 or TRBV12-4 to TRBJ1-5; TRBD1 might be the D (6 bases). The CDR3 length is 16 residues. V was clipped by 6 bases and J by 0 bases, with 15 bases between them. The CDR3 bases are TGTGCCAGCAGCCCAGGGGTCCTACATAGCAATCAGCCCCAGCATTTT. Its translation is CASSPGVLHSNQPQHF.

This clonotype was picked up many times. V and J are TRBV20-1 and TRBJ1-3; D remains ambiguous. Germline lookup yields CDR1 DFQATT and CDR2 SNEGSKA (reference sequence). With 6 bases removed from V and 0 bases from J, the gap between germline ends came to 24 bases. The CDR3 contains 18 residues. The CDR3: CSATDRRPDRPSGNTIYF. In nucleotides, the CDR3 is TGCAGTGCCACGGACCGCCGGCCCGATCGCCCCTCTGGAAACACCATATATTTT.

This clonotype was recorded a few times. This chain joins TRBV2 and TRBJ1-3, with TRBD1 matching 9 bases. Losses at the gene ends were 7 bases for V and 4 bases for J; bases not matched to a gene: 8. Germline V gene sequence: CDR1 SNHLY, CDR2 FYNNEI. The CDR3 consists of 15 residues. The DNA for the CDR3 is TGTGCCAGCACTGGACGGACAGGGGCCGGAAACACCATATATTTT. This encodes CASTGRTGAGNTIYF.

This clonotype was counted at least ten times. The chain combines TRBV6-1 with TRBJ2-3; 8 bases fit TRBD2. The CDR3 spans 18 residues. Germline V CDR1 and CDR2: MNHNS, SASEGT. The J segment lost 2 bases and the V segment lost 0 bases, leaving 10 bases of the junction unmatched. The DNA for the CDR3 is TGTGCCAGCAGTGAAGCGCATACTAGCGGATTCCCCACAGATACGCAGTATTTT. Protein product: CASSEAHTSGFPTDTQYF.

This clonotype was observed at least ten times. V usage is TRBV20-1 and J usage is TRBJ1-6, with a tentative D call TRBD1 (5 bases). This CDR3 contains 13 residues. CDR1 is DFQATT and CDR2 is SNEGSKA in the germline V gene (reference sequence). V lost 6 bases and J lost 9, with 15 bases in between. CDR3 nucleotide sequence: TGCAGTGCCGGTTTGGGGGTTGGTTCACCCCTCCACTTT. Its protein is CSAGLGVGSPLHF.

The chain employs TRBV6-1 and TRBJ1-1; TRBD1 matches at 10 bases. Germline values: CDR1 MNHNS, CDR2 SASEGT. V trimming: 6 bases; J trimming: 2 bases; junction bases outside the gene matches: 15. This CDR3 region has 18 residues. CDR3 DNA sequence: TGTGCCAGCAGAGTTACCGGGACAGGGGTGGGGCGAAACACTGAAGCTTTCTTT. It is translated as CASRVTGTGVGRNTEAFF.

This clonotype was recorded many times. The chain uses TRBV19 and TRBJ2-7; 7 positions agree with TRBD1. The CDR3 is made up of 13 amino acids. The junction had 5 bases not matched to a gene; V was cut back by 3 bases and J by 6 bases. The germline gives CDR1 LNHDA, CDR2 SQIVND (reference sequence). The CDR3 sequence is CASSIVNRGEQYF. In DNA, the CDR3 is TGTGCCAGTAGTATCGTAAACAGGGGCGAGCAGTACTTC.

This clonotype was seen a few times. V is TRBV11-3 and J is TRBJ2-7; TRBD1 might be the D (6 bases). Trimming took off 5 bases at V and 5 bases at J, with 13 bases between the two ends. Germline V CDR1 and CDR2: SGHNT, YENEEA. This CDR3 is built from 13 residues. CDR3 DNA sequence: TGTGCCAGCAGCCTACAGGGAACCCACGAGCAGTACTTC. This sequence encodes CASSLQGTHEQYF.

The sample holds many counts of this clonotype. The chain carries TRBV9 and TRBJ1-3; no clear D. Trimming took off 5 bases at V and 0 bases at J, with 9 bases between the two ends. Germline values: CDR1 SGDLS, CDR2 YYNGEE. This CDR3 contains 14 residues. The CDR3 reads CASSDLSSGNTIYF. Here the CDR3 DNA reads TGTGCCAGCAGTGACCTAAGCTCTGGAAACACCATATATTTT.

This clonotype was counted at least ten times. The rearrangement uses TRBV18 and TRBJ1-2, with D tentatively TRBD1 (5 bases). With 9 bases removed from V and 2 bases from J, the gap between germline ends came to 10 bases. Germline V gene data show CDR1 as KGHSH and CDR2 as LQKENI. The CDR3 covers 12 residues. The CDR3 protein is CASTGGNYGYTF. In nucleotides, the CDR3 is TGTGCCAGTACGGGGGGAAACTATGGCTACACCTTC.